These T cell receptor beta chains were read from a single sample in a study of shared clonotypes between healthy human individuals. The repertoire was sequenced with immunoSEQ multiplex PCR; TCRdb's copy has only in-frame clones and lacks some. The sample lists 100,000 or so clones; roughly 70% were seen once. The specimen sequenced was memory CD8+ T cells sorted from blood. Receptors were obtained from a woman in her 30s in good health. The CDR3 runs from the conserved cysteine through the conserved F or W. Fields, in order: D gene, V gene, CDR3 length, clone size, J gene, CDR3 protein, CDR3 DNA. The D gene is left open where the match is weak. Clone size appears in some rows only: once, few, many, or a class for an expanded clone.

D: -; V: TRBV6-4; length: 13; size: many; J: TRBJ2-7; CDR3: CASSEGEKDEQYF; DNA: TGTGCCAGCAGTGAAGGGGAAAAGGACGAGCAGTACTTC
D: -; V: TRBV28; length: 10; size: -; J: TRBJ2-7; CDR3: CASGDVGQYF; DNA: TGTGCCAGCGGGGATGTAGGGCAGTACTTC
D: -; V: TRBV5-6; length: 19; size: -; J: TRBJ1-2; CDR3: CASSLAGILGGGGSYGYTF; DNA: TGTGCCAGCAGCTTGGCCGGAATCCTGGGCGGAGGGGGGAGCTATGGCTACACCTTC
D: TRBD1; V: TRBV30; length: 13; size: -; J: TRBJ1-5; CDR3: CAWSLRGNQPQHF; DNA: TGTGCCTGGAGTCTCAGGGGGAATCAGCCCCAGCATTTT
D: TRBD2; V: TRBV11-2; length: 14; size: once; J: TRBJ2-7; CDR3: CASSLGLASYEQYF; DNA: TGTGCCAGCAGCTTAGGACTAGCCTCCTACGAGCAGTACTTC
D: -; V: TRBV5-1; length: 14; size: -; J: TRBJ1-1; CDR3: CASSSLGGNTEAFF; DNA: TGCGCCAGCAGCTCTCTGGGGGGGAACACTGAAGCTTTCTTT
D: TRBD2; V: TRBV2; length: 14; size: -; J: TRBJ2-7; CDR3: CASSYAGGSYEQYF; DNA: TGTGCCAGCAGTTACGCGGGAGGGAGTTACGAGCAGTACTTC
D: -; V: TRBV27; length: 15; size: -; J: TRBJ1-4; CDR3: CASSTLLGANEKLFF; DNA: TGTGCCAGCAGCACCTTACTAGGGGCAAATGAAAAACTGTTTTTT
D: -; V: TRBV5-1; length: 15; size: -; J: TRBJ2-1; CDR3: CASSLGDSSYNEQFF; DNA: TGCGCCAGCAGCTTGGGGGACTCCTCCTACAATGAGCAGTTCTTC
D: -; V: TRBV30; length: 11; size: few; J: TRBJ2-1; CDR3: CACKKNNEQFF; DNA: TGTGCCTGTAAAAAAAACAATGAGCAGTTCTTC
D: -; V: TRBV10-1; length: 8; size: -; J: TRBJ2-5; CDR3: CAREGAYF; DNA: TGCGCCCGGGAGGGGGCCTACTTC
D: TRBD1; V: TRBV10-1; length: 15; size: -; J: TRBJ2-7; CDR3: CASSDSGTGIDEQYF; DNA: TGCGCCAGCAGTGACTCCGGGACAGGGATCGACGAGCAGTACTTC
D: -; V: TRBV29-1; length: 13; size: -; J: TRBJ2-3; CDR3: CSAEIGEPDTQYF; DNA: TGCAGCGCTGAAATCGGGGAACCAGATACGCAGTATTTT
D: -; V: TRBV28; length: 14; size: -; J: TRBJ2-5; CDR3: CASSYGYRGMTQYF; DNA: TGTGCCAGCAGCTATGGATATCGGGGTATGACCCAGTACTTC
D: TRBD2; V: TRBV7-6; length: 18; size: -; J: TRBJ2-3; CDR3: CASSPPVGAGGGTDTQYF; DNA: TGTGCCAGCAGCCCCCCGGTTGGAGCGGGAGGGGGGACAGATACGCAGTATTTT
D: -; V: TRBV29-1; length: 13; size: -; J: TRBJ2-7; CDR3: CSGGGGRNYEQYF; DNA: TGCAGCGGTGGTGGGGGGCGGAACTACGAGCAGTACTTC
D: -; V: TRBV20-1; length: 11; size: -; J: TRBJ2-7; CDR3: CSAGLWGEQYF; DNA: TGCAGTGCGGGTCTTTGGGGCGAGCAGTACTTC
D: TRBD1; V: TRBV28; length: 15; size: -; J: TRBJ2-7; CDR3: CASSLGTGRTYEQYF; DNA: TGTGCCAGCAGTCTGGGGACAGGAAGAACCTACGAGCAGTACTTC
D: -; V: TRBV29-1; length: 13; size: -; J: TRBJ2-7; CDR3: CSAAGPSTYEQYF; DNA: TGCAGCGCTGCAGGACCCTCAACCTACGAGCAGTACTTC
D: TRBD2; V: TRBV2; length: 13; size: -; J: TRBJ2-1; CDR3: CASGPGGRSTGFF; DNA: TGTGCCAGCGGACCTGGCGGGAGATCTACGGGGTTCTTC
D: TRBD2; V: TRBV5-1; length: 15; size: many; J: TRBJ2-3; CDR3: CASSVAGQFTDTQYF; DNA: TGCGCCAGCAGCGTAGCGGGGCAGTTCACAGATACGCAGTATTTT
D: -; V: TRBV5-1; length: 13; size: -; J: TRBJ2-7; CDR3: CASSTGVNYEQYF; DNA: TGCGCCAGCAGCACGGGAGTAAACTACGAGCAGTACTTC
D: -; V: TRBV6-5; length: 15; size: few; J: TRBJ1-5; CDR3: CASSPRRGTLEPQHF; DNA: TGTGCCAGCAGTCCCAGGCGGGGGACTTTAGAGCCCCAGCATTTT
D: TRBD1; V: TRBV30; length: 14; size: -; J: TRBJ2-3; CDR3: CARRTGSSTDTQYF; DNA: TGTGCCAGACGGACAGGTTCGAGCACAGATACGCAGTATTTT
D: -; V: TRBV25-1; length: 11; size: few; J: TRBJ2-2; CDR3: CASHSTGELFF; DNA: TGTGCCAGTCATTCTACCGGGGAGCTGTTTTTT
D: -; V: TRBV5-1; length: 13; size: -; J: TRBJ1-2; CDR3: CASSLVGWRGYTF; DNA: TGCGCCAGCAGCTTAGTAGGGTGGCGTGGCTACACCTTC
D: TRBD1; V: TRBV5-8; length: 17; size: -; J: TRBJ2-7; CDR3: CASSLLTGRYSSYEQYF; DNA: TGTGCCAGCAGCTTGTTGACAGGGCGATATAGCTCCTACGAGCAGTACTTC
D: TRBD2; V: TRBV5-6; length: 17; size: -; J: TRBJ2-5; CDR3: CASSLRYGRADGETQYF; DNA: TGTGCCAGCAGCTTGAGGTACGGGAGGGCCGACGGGGAGACCCAGTACTTC
D: -; V: TRBV14; length: 16; size: -; J: TRBJ2-1; CDR3: CASSLVGPRTDNEQFF; DNA: TGTGCCAGCAGCCTCGTAGGGCCAAGGACCGACAATGAGCAGTTCTTC